These 18 T cell receptor beta chains were sequenced from one sample in a study of shared clonotypes between healthy human individuals. TCRdb keeps only in-frame clones here, not all; method: immunoSEQ multiplex PCR. The data contain roughly 700,000 clones, approximately 74% of them singletons. Source material: memory CD4+ T cells sorted from blood. Noted subset: CD45RA-negative fraction. Receptor source: a woman in her twenties or thirties in good health.

The chain links TRBV5-1 to TRBJ1-4; D is ambiguous. Germline assignment: CDR1 SGHRS and CDR2 YFSETQ. V was pared by 0 bases and J by 4 bases, with 7 bases between. The CDR3 contains 14 residues. The CDR3, as DNA: TGCGCCAGCAGCTTGGATGCCGTTAATGAAAAACTGTTTTTT. Residues: CASSLDAVNEKLFF.

The chain couples TRBV19 to TRBJ2-5; the D gene could be TRBD1 or TRBD2 (7 bases each). From germline, CDR1 is LNHDA and CDR2 SQIVND (reference sequence). Trimming left V 4 bases short and J 0 bases short, with 12 bases between. The length of the CDR3 is 15 residues. This CDR3 reads CASSRGGTDQETQYF. The DNA of the CDR3 is TGTGCCAGTAGTAGGGGGGGGACAGACCAAGAGACCCAGTACTTC. Drawing the rest from reference TRBV19 and TRBJ2-5, the complete variable domain is DGGITQSPKYLFRKEGQNVTLSCEQNLNHDAMYWYRQDPGQGLRLIYYSQIVNDFQKGDIAEGYSVSREKKESFPLTVTSAQKNPTAFYLCASSRGGTDQETQYFGPGTRLLVL.

There are a few counts of this clone. V gene TRBV30 combines with J gene TRBJ2-2; 11 bases agree with TRBD1. Germline trimming cut 4 bases from V and 3 bases from J; bases unmatched to any gene: 4. The CDR3 has 15 amino acids. Germline V gene lookup returns CDR1 GTSNPN and CDR2 SVGIG (reference sequence). The CDR3 nucleotides read TGTGCCTGGAACAAGGGACAGGGGGACACCGGGGAGCTGTTTTTT. Amino acids: CAWNKGQGDTGELFF.

This chain joins TRBV6-5 and TRBJ1-2; D gene unclear. V gave up 6 bases and J gave up 3 bases, with 11 bases separating them. The length of the CDR3 is 13 residues. CDR1 and CDR2 (germline): MNHEY, SVGAGI. CDR3 in amino acids: CASSATVHYGYTF. The CDR3 nucleotides read TGTGCCAGCAGCGCCACGGTTCACTATGGCTACACCTTC.

J is TRBJ2-6 and V is TRBV28; 11 nucleotides line up with TRBD2. Trimming took 7 bases from V and 0 from J; bases not matched to a gene: 14. Germline V gene sequence: CDR1 MDHEN, CDR2 SYDVKM. There are 20 residues in the CDR3. The CDR3 DNA sequence: TGTGCCAGCACTAGCGGGAGGAGTTCGGGTGGGTTCTCTGGGGCCAACGTCCTGACTTTC. Encoded protein: CASTSGRSSGGFSGANVLTF.

This clone was found many times. This chain links TRBV7-7 with TRBJ2-7; weak D call: TRBD1 (5 bases). Germline assignment: CDR1 SSHAT and CDR2 FNYEAQ (reference sequence). The CDR3 has 14 amino acids. The V end was cut by 2 bases, the J end by 0 bases, with 8 bases between. The CDR3 spells CASSLRRDSYEQYF. DNA of the CDR3: TGTGCCAGCAGCTTACGCAGGGACTCCTACGAGCAGTACTTC.

The gene calls are TRBV29-1 and TRBJ2-1; D ambiguous. The CDR3 loop spans 11 amino acids. In germline, CDR1 is SQVTM, CDR2 ANQGSEA. Trimming pared 7 bases from V and 10 bases from J, leaving 14 bases between. The CDR3 region is CSARQEREQFF. The CDR3 DNA sequence: TGCAGCGCCCGTCAGGAAAGGGAGCAGTTCTTC.

The DNA of the CDR3 is TGTGCCAGTAGTATTTCCGTTGGCAGGTTCTATGGCTACACCTTC. Translated: CASSISVGRFYGYTF. The chain is built from TRBV19 and TRBJ1-2; no firm D call. Per the germline V gene, CDR1 is LNHDA and CDR2 is SQIVND (reference sequence). This CDR3 has 15 residues. The V gene lost 3 bases and the J gene lost 4 bases, with 15 bases spanning the gap.

The chain joins TRBV7-9 to TRBJ2-4; possible D gene TRBD2, 5 bases. The germline V and J ends were trimmed by 4 bases and 8 bases, with 18 bases remaining between them. Germline V CDR1 and CDR2: SEHNR, FQNEAQ (reference sequence). This CDR3 region has 15 residues. In nucleotides, the CDR3 is TGTGCCAGCAGCTCCGGGGAGTTAAGGGCGGACATTCAGTACTTC. It codes for CASSSGELRADIQYF.

The J gene is TRBJ2-1, the V gene TRBV6-6; 11 bases map to TRBD2. The germline V gene encodes CDR1 MNHNY and CDR2 SVGAGI (reference sequence). The length of the CDR3 is 15 residues. J lost 4 bases, V lost 4 bases, and 3 bases had no gene match. This chain's CDR3 is CASSFSGRGYNEQFF. The CDR3 region has the DNA TGTGCCAGCAGTTTTAGCGGGAGGGGGTACAATGAGCAGTTCTTC.

This chain joins TRBV13 and TRBJ2-6; tentative D call: TRBD1 (5 bases). The V gene's germline CDR1 is PRHDT and CDR2 FYEKMQ (reference sequence). V lost 5 bases, J lost 0 bases, and 5 bases lay in between. This CDR3 is built from 14 residues. CDR3 nucleotides: TGTGCCAGCAGCGGGGCCTCTGGGGCCAACGTCCTGACTTTC. Translating it yields CASSGASGANVLTF. The entire variable domain, with the rest obtained from reference TRBV13 and TRBJ2-6, is as follows: AAGVIQSPRHLIKEKRETATLKCYPIPRHDTVYWYQQGPGQDPQFLISFYEKMQSDKGSIPDRFSAQQFSDYHSELNMSSLELGDSALYFCASSGASGANVLTFGAGSRLTVL.

This clone was recorded a few times. The CDR3 ends on some other residue instead of the conserved phenylalanine or tryptophan, so this is likely a read error. Because the CDR3's place on the DNA is in doubt, the DNA is left out and the CDR3 is given as listed by TCRdb. The V gene is TRBV28, the J gene TRBJ1-1. Germline V gene sequence: CDR1 MDHEN, CDR2 SYDVKM. The CDR3 region is 12 residues in length, termini included. The CDR3 reads CASSSAGTHPAG.

This chain links TRBV6-1 with TRBJ2-1; D possibly corresponds to TRBD2 (5 bases). V lost 8 bases and J 2 bases, leaving 10 bases between the germline ends. Germline loops: CDR1 MNHNS, CDR2 SASEGT. The CDR3 extends over 13 amino acids. CDR3 in amino acids: CASRSGAYNEQFF. Written as DNA, the CDR3 is TGTGCCAGCCGGAGCGGCGCCTACAATGAGCAGTTCTTC.

This clone was detected only once. This rearrangement joins TRBV2 to TRBJ1-5, with 7 bases lining up with TRBD1. V dropped 5 bases and J dropped 0; count of bases not matched to a gene: 7. The CDR3 loop spans 16 amino acids. Germline V gene data show CDR1 as SNHLY and CDR2 as FYNNEI. The CDR3 bases are TGTGCCAGCAGTATGACAGGGCTTTATAGCAATCAGCCCCAGCATTTT. Translating it yields CASSMTGLYSNQPQHF.

This clone came up many times. Other DNA sequences in the sample encode the same CDR3. This chain joins TRBV18 and TRBJ2-7, with D perhaps TRBD2 (6 bases). CDR3 length equals 14 residues. From germline, CDR1 is KGHSH and CDR2 LQKENI. Trimming took 4 bases from V and 0 from J, leaving 10 bases between them. The CDR3 DNA reads as TGTGCCAGCTCACGGGACTCGAGCTCCTACGAGCAGTACTTC. Its translation: CASSRDSSSYEQYF.

V and J are TRBV28 and TRBJ1-2; tentatively, D is TRBD1 (6 bases). This CDR3 has 13 amino acids. Germline V gene lookup returns CDR1 MDHEN and CDR2 SYDVKM. V was pared by 8 bases and J by 6 bases, with 16 bases between. CDR3 sequence (DNA): TGTGCCAGCTGGTGGGGGGCTGAGGATGGCTACACCTTC. The encoded protein is CASWWGAEDGYTF.

The rearrangement links TRBV10-2 to TRBJ1-1; D gene uncertain. V lost 3 bases and J 4 bases, leaving 6 bases between the germline ends. The length of the CDR3 is 12 residues. CDR1 is WSHSY and CDR2 is SAAADI in the germline V gene. DNA of the CDR3: TGCGCCAGCAGTGACTGGGGCACTGAAGCTTTCTTT. It codes for CASSDWGTEAFF.

The chain is built from TRBV30 and TRBJ1-1; D gene unclear. Germline V gene lookup returns CDR1 GTSNPN and CDR2 SVGIG (reference sequence). The CDR3 is 13 amino acids. Trimming shortened V by 2 bases and J by 6 bases, and 13 bases separated the two germline ends. The CDR3 protein is CAWSPMGYPEAFF. CDR3 nucleotide sequence: TGTGCCTGGAGTCCTATGGGGTACCCTGAAGCTTTCTTT.